Listed below are T cell receptor beta chains from one sample, sequenced in a study of blood T cell repertoires in COVID-19. Profiling relied on immunoSEQ multiplex PCR, and the TCRdb table lists in-frame clones only, not all of them. The data contain 140,000 to 150,000 clones, around 84% of them singletons. The sequenced material came from PBMCs or T cells enriched from blood (not recorded which). All receptors derive from a woman between 50 and 59 years old who had been exposed to COVID-19. Both conserved end residues are part of each CDR3. Each record gives: D gene, V gene, J gene, CDR3 protein. D genes are given only for firm matches.

d_gene: .; v_gene: TRBV5-4; j_gene: TRBJ2-7; CDR3aa: CASSFNRAGYEQYF
d_gene: .; v_gene: TRBV11-1; j_gene: TRBJ2-5; CDR3aa: CASSLASGYIQETQYF
d_gene: TRBD1; v_gene: TRBV6-5; j_gene: TRBJ1-2; CDR3aa: CASSWRGTEYGYTF
d_gene: .; v_gene: TRBV6-1; j_gene: TRBJ2-2; CDR3aa: CASSEARKAGELFF
d_gene: TRBD1; v_gene: TRBV2; j_gene: TRBJ2-5; CDR3aa: CASSEALQQGATQYF
d_gene: .; v_gene: TRBV19; j_gene: TRBJ2-1; CDR3aa: CASSTAGYNEQFF
d_gene: TRBD1; v_gene: TRBV5-4; j_gene: TRBJ1-5; CDR3aa: CASSSGTGGLSNQPQHF
d_gene: .; v_gene: TRBV20-1; j_gene: TRBJ2-5; CDR3aa: CSARETETQYF
d_gene: .; v_gene: TRBV6-5; j_gene: TRBJ1-5; CDR3aa: CASSRGVSNQPQHF
d_gene: .; v_gene: TRBV6-5; j_gene: TRBJ1-5; CDR3aa: CASSPSRDNNQPQHF
d_gene: TRBD1; v_gene: TRBV9; j_gene: TRBJ1-1; CDR3aa: CASREWDRENTEAFF
d_gene: TRBD1; v_gene: TRBV19; j_gene: TRBJ2-1; CDR3aa: CASSNRDREEVF
d_gene: .; v_gene: TRBV7-2; j_gene: TRBJ2-3; CDR3aa: CASSLAVGQTQYF
d_gene: TRBD2; v_gene: TRBV7-9; j_gene: TRBJ2-2; CDR3aa: CASTDMGLAGGPNTGELFF
d_gene: TRBD2; v_gene: TRBV12-5; j_gene: TRBJ2-7; CDR3aa: CASGLGLADVEQYF
d_gene: .; v_gene: TRBV30; j_gene: TRBJ1-1; CDR3aa: CARKRENTEAFF
d_gene: .; v_gene: TRBV7-9; j_gene: TRBJ1-1; CDR3aa: CASPGIEAFF
d_gene: .; v_gene: TRBV21-1; j_gene: TRBJ2-1; CDR3aa: CASSKEGAGRNNEQFF
d_gene: TRBD1; v_gene: TRBV5-3; j_gene: TRBJ1-6; CDR3aa: CARSLMFWTGGFDFTSSYNSPLHF
d_gene: TRBD1; v_gene: TRBV7-8; j_gene: TRBJ2-2; CDR3aa: CASSFTGVNTGELFF
d_gene: .; v_gene: TRBV7-2; j_gene: TRBJ1-1; CDR3aa: CASSREGLNTEAFF
d_gene: .; v_gene: TRBV2; j_gene: TRBJ1-3; CDR3aa: CASSARVRLWTPESGNTIYF
d_gene: TRBD1; v_gene: TRBV5-1; j_gene: TRBJ2-5; CDR3aa: CASSSQPGQGQETQYF
d_gene: .; v_gene: TRBV19; j_gene: TRBJ1-1; CDR3aa: CASSLPSGPNTEAFF
d_gene: .; v_gene: TRBV3-1/TRBV3-2; j_gene: TRBJ2-1; CDR3aa: CASSPDAGDKYNEQFF
d_gene: .; v_gene: TRBV24-1; j_gene: TRBJ2-3; CDR3aa: CATSDFRAETQYF
d_gene: TRBD1; v_gene: TRBV27; j_gene: TRBJ1-6; CDR3aa: CASTLWQGGSYNSPLHF
d_gene: .; v_gene: TRBV5-6; j_gene: TRBJ1-5; CDR3aa: CASSLTVSSNQPQHF
d_gene: TRBD2; v_gene: TRBV5-4; j_gene: TRBJ2-2; CDR3aa: CASTGAGGGTGELFF
d_gene: TRBD2; v_gene: TRBV4-2; j_gene: TRBJ2-5; CDR3aa: CASSQDQRGSQETQYF
d_gene: .; v_gene: TRBV6-5; j_gene: TRBJ2-2; CDR3aa: CASRAVITGELFF
d_gene: .; v_gene: TRBV27; j_gene: TRBJ2-7; CDR3aa: CASSLKAGGFYEQYF
d_gene: .; v_gene: TRBV19; j_gene: TRBJ2-5; CDR3aa: CASSMGQPQETQYF
d_gene: .; v_gene: TRBV2; j_gene: TRBJ2-1; CDR3aa: CASSDGQKGRSYNEQFF
d_gene: .; v_gene: TRBV19; j_gene: TRBJ1-4; CDR3aa: CASTEGGGREKLFF
d_gene: .; v_gene: TRBV7-9; j_gene: TRBJ2-7; CDR3aa: CASSLDPGNYEQYF
d_gene: TRBD1; v_gene: TRBV29-1; j_gene: TRBJ2-7; CDR3aa: CSAGQGRYEQYF
d_gene: .; v_gene: TRBV5-1; j_gene: TRBJ1-2; CDR3aa: CASSLAAGGADGYTF
d_gene: .; v_gene: TRBV12-5; j_gene: TRBJ1-1; CDR3aa: CASGPEMGANTEAFF
d_gene: .; v_gene: TRBV9; j_gene: TRBJ1-2; CDR3aa: CASSVELMTAYGYTF
d_gene: TRBD1; v_gene: TRBV2; j_gene: TRBJ1-3; CDR3aa: CASRGTGKFHSGNTIYF
d_gene: TRBD1; v_gene: TRBV7-9; j_gene: TRBJ1-4; CDR3aa: CASSSRTGVGEKLFF
d_gene: .; v_gene: TRBV5-1; j_gene: TRBJ1-1; CDR3aa: CASSSGFTGSAEAFF
d_gene: TRBD2; v_gene: TRBV5-5; j_gene: TRBJ2-7; CDR3aa: CASSGRRRGGLSSYEQYF
d_gene: .; v_gene: TRBV4-1; j_gene: TRBJ1-6; CDR3aa: CASSQDREGFSPLHF
d_gene: TRBD1; v_gene: TRBV3-1/TRBV3-2; j_gene: TRBJ1-1; CDR3aa: CASSQAQRTGNTEAFF
d_gene: .; v_gene: TRBV11-2; j_gene: TRBJ1-2; CDR3aa: CASSLAHSYGYTF
d_gene: TRBD1; v_gene: TRBV19; j_gene: TRBJ2-2; CDR3aa: CASSVAPGQGSGELFF
d_gene: TRBD1; v_gene: TRBV7-2; j_gene: TRBJ1-4; CDR3aa: CASSGNRGEKLFF
d_gene: TRBD1; v_gene: TRBV5-5; j_gene: TRBJ2-2; CDR3aa: CASSLVGQGSGELFF
d_gene: .; v_gene: TRBV25-1; j_gene: TRBJ2-3; CDR3aa: CASRGGVPTDTQYF
d_gene: TRBD1; v_gene: TRBV29-1; j_gene: TRBJ1-1; CDR3aa: CSVALGTGANTEAFF
d_gene: TRBD1; v_gene: TRBV24-1; j_gene: TRBJ2-3; CDR3aa: CATSDSGQGVRQYF
d_gene: TRBD1; v_gene: TRBV6-5; j_gene: TRBJ1-2; CDR3aa: CASRGQGSNYGYTF
d_gene: TRBD1; v_gene: TRBV27; j_gene: TRBJ1-4; CDR3aa: CASSSLEKTGGNEKLFF
d_gene: TRBD2; v_gene: TRBV20-1; j_gene: TRBJ2-1; CDR3aa: CSASLAGGGYEQFF